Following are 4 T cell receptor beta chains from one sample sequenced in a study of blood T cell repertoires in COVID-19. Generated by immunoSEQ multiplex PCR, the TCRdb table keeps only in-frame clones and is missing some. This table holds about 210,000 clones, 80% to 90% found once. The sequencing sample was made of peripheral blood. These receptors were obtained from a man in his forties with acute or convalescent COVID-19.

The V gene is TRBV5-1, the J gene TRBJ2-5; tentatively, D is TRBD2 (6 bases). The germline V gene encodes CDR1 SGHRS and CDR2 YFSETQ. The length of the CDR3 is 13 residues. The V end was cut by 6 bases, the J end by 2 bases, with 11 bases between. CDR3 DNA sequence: TGCGCCAGCAAGGACTATCCGCAAGAGACCCAGTACTTC. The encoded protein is CASKDYPQETQYF.

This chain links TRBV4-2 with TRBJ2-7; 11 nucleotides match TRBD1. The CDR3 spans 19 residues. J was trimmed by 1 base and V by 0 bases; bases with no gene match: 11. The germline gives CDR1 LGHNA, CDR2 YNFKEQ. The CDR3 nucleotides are TGTGCCAGCAGCCAAGAATGGGACAGGGGGATCGGCCTTTCCTACGAGCAGTACTTC. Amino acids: CASSQEWDRGIGLSYEQYF.

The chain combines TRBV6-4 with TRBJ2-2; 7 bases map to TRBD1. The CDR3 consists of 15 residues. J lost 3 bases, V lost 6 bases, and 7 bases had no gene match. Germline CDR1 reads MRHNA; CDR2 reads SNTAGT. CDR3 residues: CASSQQGTDTGELFF. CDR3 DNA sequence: TGTGCCAGCAGCCAACAGGGGACGGACACCGGGGAGCTGTTTTTT.

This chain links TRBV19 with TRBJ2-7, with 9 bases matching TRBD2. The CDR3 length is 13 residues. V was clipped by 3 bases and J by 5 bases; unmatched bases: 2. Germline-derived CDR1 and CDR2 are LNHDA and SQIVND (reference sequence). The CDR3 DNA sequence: TGTGCCAGTAGTATTAGCGGGGGAGACGAGCAGTACTTC. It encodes CASSISGGDEQYF.